These 17 T cell receptor beta chains originate from one sample sequenced in a study of cytomegalovirus exposure and HLA in healthy donors. The study ran its PCR with 60 Vbeta and 13 Jbeta primers. The method was immunoSEQ multiplex PCR; TCRdb's version includes in-frame clones alone and lacks a portion of them. This sample has 50,000 to 70,000 clones, with approximately 80% found just once. Sequences were obtained from PBMCs. All receptors come from a girl between 10 and 17 years old in good health and CMV-seropositive.

The genes are TRBV25-1 and TRBJ2-7, with 9 positions matching TRBD1. This CDR3 has 17 residues. V was clipped by 6 bases and J by 9 bases; unmatched bases: 21. Germline values: CDR1 MGHDK, CDR2 SYGVNS. The CDR3 loop is CASSRDRATQRRTGQYF. The CDR3 region has the DNA TGTGCCAGCAGCCGGGACAGGGCAACCCAGCGAAGGACGGGGCAGTACTTC.

The V and J genes are TRBV28 and TRBJ1-2; TRBD1 might be the D (5 bases). Germline assignment: CDR1 MDHEN and CDR2 SYDVKM. The V end lost 5 bases, the J end lost 8 bases, and 18 bases lay between the germline ends. The CDR3 is made up of 14 amino acids. CDR3 in amino acids: CASSPVSRVAGYTF. CDR3 nucleotide sequence: TGTGCCAGCAGTCCAGTATCCAGGGTGGCCGGCTACACCTTC.

The chain uses TRBV28 and TRBJ1-1; D remains unclear. CDR3 length equals 13 residues. CDR1 is MDHEN, CDR2 SYDVKM, per germline. Trimming took off 6 bases at V and 1 base at J, with 9 bases between the two ends. CDR3 DNA sequence: TGTGCCAGCAGGAACGAGGGGAACACTGAAGCTTTCTTT. Translated: CASRNEGNTEAFF.

This chain connects TRBV7-9 to TRBJ1-2; 7 bases are a match to TRBD1. The CDR3 length is 14 residues. Germline V gene sequence: CDR1 SEHNR, CDR2 FQNEAQ (reference sequence). Trimming cost V 7 bases and J 1 base; bases outside gene matches: 6. This CDR3 is CASKKGADNYGYTF. The CDR3 DNA reads TGTGCCAGCAAGAAGGGGGCTGATAACTATGGCTACACCTTC.

The chain couples TRBV10-1 to TRBJ2-3; D gene ambiguous. CDR3 length: 13 amino acids. From germline, CDR1 is WNHNN and CDR2 SYGVQD (reference sequence). Trimming took off 5 bases at V and 5 bases at J, with 11 bases between the two ends. Here the CDR3 reads CASSKQPKDTQYF. The CDR3 coding sequence is TGCGCCAGCAGTAAACAGCCTAAAGATACGCAGTATTTT.

The V call is TRBV10-3, the J call TRBJ1-2, with 8 nucleotides matching TRBD1. The J segment lost 7 bases and the V segment lost 4 bases, leaving 14 bases of the junction unmatched. The CDR3 extends over 16 amino acids. CDR1 ENHRY and CDR2 SYGVKD come from the germline V gene. The CDR3 bases are TGTGCCATCAGTGCCCGGGGCGGGACAGGCATCACTGGCTACACCTTC. Translating it yields CAISARGGTGITGYTF.

This chain links TRBV29-1 with TRBJ1-1, with D maybe TRBD1 (5 bases). V dropped 3 bases and J dropped 0 bases, with 11 bases sitting between them. Per the germline V gene, CDR1 is SQVTM and CDR2 is ANQGSEA. The CDR3 length is 14 residues. The CDR3 protein is CSVDRAGLNTEAFF. As DNA, the CDR3 is TGCAGCGTTGACCGGGCAGGGCTGAACACTGAAGCTTTCTTT.

Notes on this clone: The sample contains more than one DNA sequence encoding this CDR3. The DNA of the CDR3 is TGTGCCATCAGTGAGCTGGGCAGCACTGAAGCTTTCTTT. Protein product: CAISELGSTEAFF. The chain uses TRBV10-3 and TRBJ1-1; D not certain. The V gene lost 2 bases and the J gene lost 4 bases, with 8 bases spanning the gap. The CDR3 extends over 13 amino acids. Per the germline V gene, CDR1 is ENHRY and CDR2 is SYGVKD.

The chain employs TRBV28 and TRBJ1-1, with unresolved D. The V gene's germline CDR1 is MDHEN and CDR2 SYDVKM. The CDR3 is made up of 14 amino acids. Trimming removed 8 bases from V and 4 bases from J, with 17 bases in between. CDR3 in amino acids: CASGYEGDGTEAFF. CDR3 in DNA: TGTGCCAGCGGGTACGAGGGTGATGGCACTGAAGCTTTCTTT.

The chain couples TRBV2 to TRBJ1-5; D is unclear. Germline CDR1 SNHLY, CDR2 FYNNEI. Trimming stripped 1 base from V and 1 base from J, with 5 bases between. This CDR3 is built from 14 residues. For the CDR3, the DNA is TGTGCCAGCAGTGAAGTAGTGAGCAATCAGCCCCAGCATTTT. Translation gives CASSEVVSNQPQHF.

The rearrangement uses TRBV5-1 and TRBJ2-7; D is unresolved. Looked up from germline, CDR1 is SGHRS and CDR2 is YFSETQ. V gave up 0 bases and J gave up 3 bases, with 7 bases separating them. The CDR3 covers 13 residues. The CDR3 DNA reads as TGCGCCAGCAGCTTGGACATTAACTACGAGCAGTACTTC. This translates into CASSLDINYEQYF.

The genes are TRBV28 and TRBJ2-7; no reliable D call. In germline, CDR1 is MDHEN, CDR2 SYDVKM. V lost 4 bases to trimming and J lost 5 bases, with 9 bases between them. The CDR3 consists of 12 residues. CDR3 sequence reads: CASSSNTNEQYF. The CDR3 coding sequence is TGTGCCAGCAGTTCAAACACAAACGAGCAGTACTTC.

The rearrangement uses TRBV5-8 and TRBJ2-1; TRBD2 matches 11 bases. Germline V lookup: CDR1 SGHTS, CDR2 YDEGEE. V lost 3 bases to trimming and J lost 4 bases; unmatched junction nucleotides: 3. This CDR3 has 15 amino acids. Here the CDR3 DNA reads TGTGCCAGCAGCTCGGGACTAGCGGATTACAATGAGCAGTTCTTC. Translating it yields CASSSGLADYNEQFF.

CDR3 in amino acids: CASTGTGITDTQYF. The CDR3 DNA is TGTGCCAGCACCGGGACTGGTATCACAGATACGCAGTATTTT. This chain uses TRBV7-2 with TRBJ2-3; a possible D gene is TRBD2 (6 bases). Trimming cost V 7 bases and J 2 bases, with 13 bases left between them. Looked up from germline, CDR1 is SGHTA and CDR2 is FQGNSA. This CDR3 has 14 residues.

The chain is built from TRBV6-5 and TRBJ2-5; TRBD2 matches at 7 bases. J gave up 4 bases and V 4 bases, and 9 bases lay outside the gene matches. CDR1 is MNHEY, CDR2 SVGAGI, per germline. CDR3 length: 15 residues. The CDR3 spells CASSFSGGRRETQYF. The CDR3 DNA sequence: TGTGCCAGCAGTTTTTCGGGAGGAAGGAGAGAGACCCAGTACTTC.

V gene TRBV10-3 combines with J gene TRBJ1-1; 11 bases map to TRBD1. CDR3 length: 13 amino acids. Per the germline V gene, CDR1 is ENHRY and CDR2 is SYGVKD. V gave up 5 bases and J gave up 12 bases; unmatched junction bases: 8. The CDR3: CAISSGQGEVTFF. The CDR3 nucleotides read TGTGCCATCAGTTCGGGACAGGGGGAGGTAACTTTCTTT.

The V gene is TRBV2, the J gene TRBJ2-2, with TRBD2 matching over 7 bases. The V gene end was trimmed by 1 base and the J gene end by 2 bases; junction bases not matched to a gene: 10. The CDR3 totals 18 residues. The germline V gene has CDR1 SNHLY and CDR2 FYNNEI. The chain's CDR3 is CASSEVRVGTTNTGELFF. CDR3 nucleotides: TGTGCCAGCAGTGAAGTAAGGGTCGGGACTACAAACACCGGGGAGCTGTTTTTT.